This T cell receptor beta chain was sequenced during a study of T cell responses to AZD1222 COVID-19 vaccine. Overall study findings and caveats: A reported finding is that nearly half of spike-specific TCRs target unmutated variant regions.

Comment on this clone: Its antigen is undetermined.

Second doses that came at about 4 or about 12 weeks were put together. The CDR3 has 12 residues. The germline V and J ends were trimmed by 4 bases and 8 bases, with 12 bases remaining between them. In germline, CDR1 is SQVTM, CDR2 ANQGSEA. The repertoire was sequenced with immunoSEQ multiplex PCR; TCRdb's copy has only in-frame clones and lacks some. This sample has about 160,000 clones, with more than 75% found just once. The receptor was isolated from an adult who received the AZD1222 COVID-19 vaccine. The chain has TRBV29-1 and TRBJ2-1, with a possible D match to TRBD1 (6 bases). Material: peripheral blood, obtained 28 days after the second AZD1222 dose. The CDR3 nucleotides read TGCAGCGTTGCGGCCAGGGGAGATGAGCAGTTCTTC. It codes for CSVAARGDEQFF.